The rows below give T cell receptor beta chains drawn from one sample of a study of technical replicates of blood from several donors. Measured with immunoSEQ multiplex PCR; TCRdb has only the in-frame clones, and not every one. The sample lists under 90,000 clones, roughly 94% occurring once. The sample comprised T cells isolated from PBMCs. These receptors all come from a human donor in good health. Both conserved end residues are part of each CDR3. D genes are given only for firm matches. The listing skips clone size in some rows; elsewhere it reads once, few, many or a size class.

TRBJ1-2,TRBV5-1,NA,TRBD1,TGCGCCAGCAGCATGACAGGGAATTATGATGGCTACACCTTC,CASSMTGNYDGYTF
TRBJ2-7,TRBV6-5,NA,NA,TGTGCCAGCAGTTACAGGGGCAGGGACGAGCAGTACTTC,CASSYRGRDEQYF
TRBJ1-1,TRBV5-1,NA,TRBD1,TGCGCCAGCAGCCGAACTCAGGGGGCAGGGACTGAAGCTTTCTTT,CASSRTQGAGTEAFF
TRBJ2-2,TRBV7-3,NA,NA,TGTGCCAGCAGTAGACAGCCGACGAACACCGGGGAGCTGTTTTTT,CASSRQPTNTGELFF
TRBJ1-1,TRBV5-1,NA,NA,TGCGCCAGCAGCCCCTGGGGAGATGAAGCTTTCTTT,CASSPWGDEAFF
TRBJ2-7,TRBV28,NA,TRBD1,TGTGCCAGCAGTTTATTGCGTGCCCGACAGGGCCGCACCTACGAGCAGTACTTC,CASSLLRARQGRTYEQYF
TRBJ1-2,TRBV6-5,NA,NA,TGTGCCAGCAGAGTGGAGGGGTCGAGGGTTGGCTACACCTTC,CASRVEGSRVGYTF
TRBJ2-2,TRBV6-4,NA,TRBD2,TGTGCCAGCAGTTCTAGCGGGGGAGATACCGGGGAGCTGTTTTTT,CASSSSGGDTGELFF
TRBJ1-4,TRBV27,NA,NA,TGTGCCAGCAGTTTTGCAGGGTTTGACGAAAAACTGTTTTTT,CASSFAGFDEKLFF
TRBJ2-7,TRBV7-8,few,TRBD1,TGTGCCAGCAGCTTAGGTGGGACAGGAGCCTACGAGCAGTACTTC,CASSLGGTGAYEQYF
TRBJ1-1,TRBV23-1,NA,NA,TGCGCCAGCCAAAGGAGGGGCACTTGGTACACTGAAGCTTTCTTT,CASQRRGTWYTEAFF
TRBJ1-1,TRBV19,NA,TRBD1,TGTGCCAGTAGTGCGGGGACAGCCCGTGAAGCTTTCTTT,CASSAGTAREAFF
TRBJ2-3,TRBV29-1,NA,NA,TGCAGCGTTGAGACAGGTACGCAGTATTTT,CSVETGTQYF
TRBJ2-2,TRBV28,NA,TRBD2,TGTGCCAGCAGTTTATACCTAGCGGGATACACCGGGGAGCTGTTTTTT,CASSLYLAGYTGELFF
TRBJ2-6,TRBV9,NA,TRBD1,TGTGCCAGCAGGCGGACAGGGAGGTTGGGTGGGGCCAACGTCCTGACTTTC,CASRRTGRLGGANVLTF
TRBJ2-1,TRBV5-1,once,NA,TGCGCCAGCAGCTTGGCCTTTAGCGACAATGAGCAGTTCTTC,CASSLAFSDNEQFF
TRBJ2-2,TRBV7-2,medium-sized,NA,TGTGCCAGCAGCATCGACAGGCCCCTCGCGAACACCGGGGAGCTGTTTTTT,CASSIDRPLANTGELFF
TRBJ1-6,TRBV7-9,NA,TRBD1,TGTGCCAGCAGCTTAAGGGACAGGGTAGACTCACCCCTCCACTTT,CASSLRDRVDSPLHF